This T cell receptor (beta chain) is drawn from a study of tumor and adjacent non-tumor tissue in lung cancer. The library came from three nested PCR rounds adapted from ARM-PCR protocols. TCRdb re-called the multiplex PCR reads with MiXCR, one entry per CDR3 protein. Here the sample spans over 80,000 distinct CDR3 sequences, 75% to 85% being singletons. The CDR3 runs 16 residues. Trimming took off 2 bases at V and 1 base at J, with 14 bases between the two ends. Germline values: CDR1 SGDLS, CDR2 YYNGEE. This sample's RNA came from whole unsorted tissue. Distant lung tissue was collected more than 3 cm away from the tumor edge.

This TCR came from a man aged 55 to 69 with small cell lung cancer. The sequencing sample was made of distant non-tumor lung tissue. The chain carries TRBV9 and TRBJ2-3, with D unclear. The CDR3 DNA reads as TGTGCCAGCAGCGTTAGGCCCAGCCGGGGCACAGATACGCAGTATTTT. It encodes CASSVRPSRGTDTQYF. The full variable domain, its missing parts supplied by reference TRBV9 and TRBJ2-3, is DSGVTQTPKHLITATGQRVTLRCSPRSGDLSVYWYQQSLDQGLQFLIQYYNGEERAKGNILERFSAQQFPDLHSELNLSSLELGDSALYFCASSVRPSRGTDTQYFGPGTRLTVL.